The 16 T cell receptor beta chains below all came from one sample that was sequenced in a study of technical replicates of blood from several donors (TCRdb year 2017). Libraries were built with the immunoSEQ multiplex PCR assay. Entries here come from immuneACCESS through TCRdb and include only in-frame sequences with V and J called. Some clones fail to appear in such tables; in the studies checked, an unresolved V gene covers under half of the shortfall, and the cause of the remainder is unknown. The sample data list 90,000 to 100,000 clones, and around 96% of these were observed just once. Jointly, the top ten make up 0.25% to 0.35% of the sample. Source material: T cells isolated from PBMCs. The receptors derive from a human donor in good health.

In nucleotides, the CDR3 is TGTGCCAGCACTCCCTGGTTGGACAAATCCTACGAGCAGTACTTC. It yields the protein CASTPWLDKSYEQYF. This chain connects TRBV5-6 to TRBJ2-7, with D possibly matching TRBD1 (5 bases). The germline V gene encodes CDR1 SGHDT and CDR2 YYEEEE. Trimming removed 6 bases at V and 1 base at J, with 17 bases between. The CDR3 length is 15 residues.

The rearrangement uses TRBV2 and TRBJ2-5; no definite D call. The CDR3 totals 11 residues. Trimming took off 8 bases at V and 5 bases at J, with 9 bases between the two ends. Germline V gene data show CDR1 as SNHLY and CDR2 as FYNNEI. The CDR3 region is CASVEQETQYF. The CDR3, as DNA: TGTGCCAGCGTTGAACAGGAGACCCAGTACTTC.

The V call is TRBV7-2, the J call TRBJ2-7; 7 bases line up with TRBD2. The CDR3 is 15 residues long. In germline, CDR1 is SGHTA, CDR2 FQGNSA. Unmatched junction bases numbered 11, after V lost 7 bases and J lost 2 bases. CDR3: CASIKERTRTYEQYF. The CDR3 nucleotides read TGTGCCAGCATTAAGGAAAGGACTAGGACCTACGAGCAGTACTTC.

V and J are TRBV18 and TRBJ2-3; a possible D gene is TRBD2 (6 bases). V was cut by 5 bases and J by 7 bases, with 25 bases left in between. CDR1 and CDR2 (germline): KGHSH, LQKENI. The CDR3 sequence is 17 residues long. The CDR3 spells CASSSTGPGVVYYTQYF. In nucleotides, the CDR3 is TGTGCCAGCTCATCCACTGGACCGGGAGTGGTGTATTATACGCAGTATTTT.

The CDR3 is CASSPLAGNNEQFF. The CDR3 region has the DNA TGCGCCAGCAGCCCACTAGCGGGAAACAATGAGCAGTTCTTC. The rearrangement links TRBV4-3 to TRBJ2-1, with 10 bases that match TRBD2. Germline V gene sequence: CDR1 LGHNA, CDR2 YSLEER. V shed 4 bases and J 5 bases; nucleotides not matched to a gene: 2. This CDR3 has 14 amino acids.

V is TRBV27 and J is TRBJ1-1, with D possibly being TRBD1 (5 bases). The CDR3 runs 17 residues. From germline, CDR1 is MNHEY and CDR2 SMNVEV (reference sequence). V lost 6 bases and J lost 5, with 25 bases in between. The CDR3 reads CASSSSQVQVWQTEAFF. CDR3 nucleotide sequence: TGTGCCAGCAGCAGTTCGCAGGTACAGGTTTGGCAAACTGAAGCTTTCTTT.

CDR3 coding DNA: TGTGCCAGCACTGGGAAAGTACTGACTATGGAGCAGTACTTC. This encodes CASTGKVLTMEQYF. The chain has TRBV25-1 and TRBJ2-7, with D possibly matching TRBD2 (5 bases). Trimming cost V 7 bases and J 7 bases, with 20 bases left between them. There are 14 residues in the CDR3. Germline V CDR1 and CDR2: MGHDK, SYGVNS.

This chain connects TRBV4-1 to TRBJ2-1; 9 bases align to TRBD2. Germline V lookup: CDR1 MGHRA, CDR2 YSYEKL. Unmatched junction bases numbered 4, after V lost 5 bases and J lost 5 bases. The CDR3 is 14 amino acids. CDR3 sequence reads: CASSWTSENNEQFF. DNA for the CDR3: TGCGCCAGCAGCTGGACTAGCGAGAACAATGAGCAGTTCTTC.

The chain is built from TRBV5-4 and TRBJ1-6; TRBD1 matches 9 bases. The germline CDR1 and CDR2 sequences are SGHNT and YYREEE (reference sequence). With V trimmed by 2 bases and J by 1 base, 4 bases remained unmatched. The CDR3 is 17 amino acids. Written as DNA, the CDR3 is TGTGCCAGCAGCTTAGGGGACAGGGAATCCTATAATTCACCCCTCCACTTT. Translation gives CASSLGDRESYNSPLHF.

This chain joins TRBV6-5 and TRBJ1-6; D is possibly TRBD1 (5 bases). The CDR3 covers 13 residues. V shed 8 bases and J shed 3 bases, with 8 bases lying between them. Germline lookup yields CDR1 MNHEY and CDR2 SVGAGI. CDR3 in DNA: TGTGCCAGCGGCGACAGCTATAATTCACCCCTCCACTTT. It is translated as CASGDSYNSPLHF.

The chain employs TRBV4-2 and TRBJ2-1, with 8 bases that match TRBD2. The V gene's germline CDR1 is LGHNA and CDR2 YNFKEQ. The ends lost 3 bases at V and 6 bases at J; junction bases unmatched: 10. CDR3 length: 16 amino acids. CDR3 protein: CASSHGERELGNEQFF. The CDR3 DNA reads as TGTGCCAGCAGCCACGGGGAGCGGGAGCTGGGCAATGAGCAGTTCTTC.

This rearrangement joins TRBV7-9 to TRBJ2-1, with D possibly matching TRBD2 (6 bases). CDR3 length: 14 amino acids. Germline V gene data show CDR1 as SEHNR and CDR2 as FQNEAQ (reference sequence). Trimming shortened V by 1 base and J by 10 bases, and 14 bases separated the two germline ends. The CDR3 reads CASSLGVRGWEQFF. The CDR3 DNA reads as TGTGCCAGCAGCTTAGGTGTCCGGGGGTGGGAGCAGTTCTTC.

This chain uses TRBV19 with TRBJ2-5; 7 bases agree with TRBD2. There are 12 residues in the CDR3. The V segment lost 9 bases and the J segment 5 bases; nucleotides outside the gene matches: 6. CDR1 is LNHDA and CDR2 is SQIVND in the germline V gene (reference sequence). CDR3 region: CASSGARETQYF. The CDR3 DNA follows: TGTGCCAGCAGCGGGGCACGGGAGACCCAGTACTTC.

Worth noting for this clone: Other nucleotide sequences in the sample specify the same CDR3. The genes are TRBV18 and TRBJ2-5; TRBD2 aligns across 13 bases. This CDR3 has 15 residues. With 3 bases clipped from V and 5 bases from J, the junction kept 3 bases outside the gene matches. Germline V lookup: CDR1 KGHSH, CDR2 LQKENI. The CDR3 protein is CASSPGLAGLETQYF. In nucleotides, the CDR3 is TGTGCCAGCTCACCGGGACTAGCGGGATTGGAGACCCAGTACTTC.

The chain couples TRBV7-8 to TRBJ2-1; 8 bases fit TRBD2. There are 13 residues in the CDR3. Trimming cost V 5 bases and J 5 bases; bases outside gene matches: 2. Germline lookup yields CDR1 SGHVS and CDR2 FQNEAQ. For the CDR3, the DNA is TGTGCCAGCAGCCAACTAGCGGACAATGAGCAGTTCTTC. Encoded protein: CASSQLADNEQFF.

The chain recombines TRBV30 with TRBJ2-5; TRBD2 matches 9 bases. V gave up 0 bases and J gave up 5 bases; unmatched junction bases: 7. Germline-derived CDR1 and CDR2 are GTSNPN and SVGIG (reference sequence). The CDR3 totals 15 residues. As DNA, the CDR3 is TGTGCCTGGAGTGTACTTGGCGGGAGGGCGGAGACCCAGTACTTC. This encodes CAWSVLGGRAETQYF.